This is a list of T cell receptor beta chains from one sample in a study of blood T cell repertoires in COVID-19. The repertoire was sequenced with immunoSEQ multiplex PCR; TCRdb's copy has only in-frame clones and lacks some. The data hold about 45,000 clones, with about 80% observed a single time. Sequencing input: peripheral blood. These receptors came from a human donor in a cohort sampled during active COVID-19. Both conserved end residues are part of each CDR3. The D gene is left open where the match is weak. A clone size is listed for some rows: how often the clone was seen (once, few, many), or a class if it is expanded.

J	D	V	size	CDR3	DNA
TRBJ1-5	.	TRBV18	.	CASSTGQSNQPQHF	TGTGCCAGCTCTACTGGACAGTCCAATCAGCCCCAGCATTTT
TRBJ2-3	.	TRBV11-2	.	CASSLDPGADTQYF	TGTGCCAGCAGCTTAGATCCAGGGGCAGATACGCAGTATTTT
TRBJ1-1	.	TRBV5-4	.	CASSLIGRMNTEAFF	TGTGCCAGCAGCTTGATCGGCAGGATGAACACTGAAGCTTTCTTT
TRBJ1-5	TRBD1	TRBV18	few	CASSPTGNQPQHF	TGTGCCAGCTCACCGACAGGGAATCAGCCCCAGCATTTT
TRBJ1-1	.	TRBV6-2/TRBV6-3	.	CASSYPGSEEAFF	TGTGCCAGCAGTTACCCGGGGTCGGAGGAAGCTTTCTTT
TRBJ2-3	.	TRBV15	.	CATSRLGRVSTDTQYF	TGTGCCACCAGCAGACTTGGCAGGGTGAGCACAGATACGCAGTATTTT
TRBJ2-3	TRBD1	TRBV3-1/TRBV3-2	.	CASSQADRGGSDTQYF	TGTGCCAGCAGCCAAGCTGACAGGGGAGGTTCAGATACGCAGTATTTT
TRBJ2-7	TRBD1	TRBV2	once	CASSETGQRTEQYF	TGTGCCAGCAGTGAAACGGGACAGAGGACCGAGCAGTACTTC
TRBJ1-5	TRBD1	TRBV10-3	once	CAIGQGTDQPQHF	TGTGCCATCGGACAGGGGACGGATCAGCCCCAGCATTTT
TRBJ2-7	TRBD2	TRBV7-2	.	CASSLATSGGYEQYF	TGTGCCAGCAGCTTAGCTACTAGCGGAGGATACGAGCAGTACTTC
TRBJ1-2	.	TRBV3-1/TRBV3-2	.	CASSLQTGEDGYTF	TGTGCCAGCAGCCTTCAAACGGGGGAGGATGGCTACACCTTC
TRBJ2-7	TRBD2	TRBV2	.	CASSVGLAGANEQYF	TGTGCCAGCAGCGTGGGACTAGCGGGGGCCAACGAGCAGTACTTC
TRBJ2-5	.	TRBV30	.	CAWSPGQPMGETQYF	TGTGCCTGGAGTCCTGGACAACCGATGGGGGAGACCCAGTACTTC
TRBJ2-5	.	TRBV7-9	once	CASSSSVFPRQETQYF	TGTGCCAGCAGCTCTAGCGTTTTCCCTCGACAAGAGACCCAGTACTTC
TRBJ1-4	TRBD1	TRBV28	.	CASGQGAGDEKLFF	TGTGCCTCAGGACAGGGGGCAGGGGATGAAAAACTGTTTTTT
TRBJ2-7	TRBD1	TRBV18	.	CASSPGGQGAYEQYF	TGTGCCAGCTCACCAGGGGGACAGGGCGCCTACGAGCAGTACTTC
TRBJ2-2	TRBD1	TRBV7-6	.	CASSQGQGGSGELFF	TGTGCCAGCAGCCAGGGACAGGGAGGCTCCGGGGAGCTGTTTTTT
TRBJ1-2	TRBD1	TRBV30	.	CAWSAPGQRYGYTF	TGTGCCTGGAGCGCCCCGGGACAGCGCTATGGCTACACCTTC
TRBJ2-3	.	TRBV10-1	.	CASSAGGTDTQYF	TGCGCCAGCAGTGCAGGGGGCACAGATACGCAGTATTTT
TRBJ2-7	.	TRBV5-1	.	CASSLESVRTYEQYF	TGCGCCAGCAGCTTGGAATCGGTCCGTACCTACGAGCAGTACTTC
TRBJ1-5	.	TRBV2	.	CASSARAQPQHF	TGTGCCAGCAGCGCCAGGGCTCAGCCCCAGCATTTT
TRBJ2-7	.	TRBV21-1	few	CASSIVNRGYEQYF	TGTGCCAGCAGCATAGTAAACAGGGGATACGAGCAGTACTTC
TRBJ1-1	.	TRBV7-2	.	CASSETGYTEAFF	TGTGCCAGCAGCGAAACAGGGTACACTGAAGCTTTCTTT
TRBJ2-7	TRBD1	TRBV28	.	CASSLWGQESSYEQYF	TGTGCCAGCAGTTTGTGGGGACAGGAGAGCTCCTACGAGCAGTACTTC
TRBJ1-4	TRBD1	TRBV28	.	CASSVGTPGGKLFF	TGTGCCAGCAGTGTTGGGACCCCAGGGGGAAAACTGTTTTTT